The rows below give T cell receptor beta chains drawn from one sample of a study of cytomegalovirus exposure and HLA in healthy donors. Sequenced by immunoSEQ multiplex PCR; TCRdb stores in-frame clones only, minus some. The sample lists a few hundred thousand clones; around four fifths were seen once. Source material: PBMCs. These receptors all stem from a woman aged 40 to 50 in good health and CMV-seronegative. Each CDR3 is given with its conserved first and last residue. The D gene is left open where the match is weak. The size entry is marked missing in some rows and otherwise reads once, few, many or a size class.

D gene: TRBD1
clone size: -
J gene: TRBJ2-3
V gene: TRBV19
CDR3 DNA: TGTGCCAGTAGTTTCCAACAGGGGCTGGGCACAGATACGCAGTATTTT
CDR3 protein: CASSFQQGLGTDTQYF

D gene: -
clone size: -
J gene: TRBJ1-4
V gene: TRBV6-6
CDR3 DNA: TGTGCCAGCAGCAAAGGTGCGGTCACAACTAATGAAAAACTGTTTTTT
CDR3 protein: CASSKGAVTTNEKLFF

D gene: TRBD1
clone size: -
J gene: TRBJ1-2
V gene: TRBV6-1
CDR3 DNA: TGTGCCAGCAGTGCAGGGGGCGTCAACTATGGCTACACCTTC
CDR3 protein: CASSAGGVNYGYTF

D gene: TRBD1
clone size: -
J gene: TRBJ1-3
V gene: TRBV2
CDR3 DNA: TGTGCCAGCACCCCGGGACAGATCCGAGCTGGAAACACCATATATTTT
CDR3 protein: CASTPGQIRAGNTIYF

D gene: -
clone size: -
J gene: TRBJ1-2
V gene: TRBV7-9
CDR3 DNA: TGTGCCAGCAGCTCCGGCGGAGGCCGAGGAGGCTACACCTTC
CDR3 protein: CASSSGGGRGGYTF

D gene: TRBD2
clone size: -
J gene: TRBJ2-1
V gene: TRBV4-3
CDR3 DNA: TGCGCCAGCAGCTCTATGCGGGGGAGAAACAATGAGCAGTTCTTC
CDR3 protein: CASSSMRGRNNEQFF

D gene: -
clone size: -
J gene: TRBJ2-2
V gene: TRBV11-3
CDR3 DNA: TGTGCCAGCAGCTTACCGGGACAAACCACCGGGGAGCTGTTTTTT
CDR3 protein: CASSLPGQTTGELFF

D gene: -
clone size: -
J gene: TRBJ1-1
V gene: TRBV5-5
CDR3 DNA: TGTGCCAGCAGCCCAAACGGACATGTGAACACTGAAGCTTTCTTT
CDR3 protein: CASSPNGHVNTEAFF

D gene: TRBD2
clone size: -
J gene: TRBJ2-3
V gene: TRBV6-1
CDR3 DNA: TGTGCCAGCAGTCTAGCGGGGGGGCAGGCAGATACGCAGTATTTT
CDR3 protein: CASSLAGGQADTQYF

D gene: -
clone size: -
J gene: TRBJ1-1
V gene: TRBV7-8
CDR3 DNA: TGTGCCAGCAGCTTCGGCACTGAAGCTTTCTTT
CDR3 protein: CASSFGTEAFF

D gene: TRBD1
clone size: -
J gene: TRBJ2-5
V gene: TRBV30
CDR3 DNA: TGTGCCTGGAGTGTGGGACAGCATCTTCAAGAGACCCAGTACTTC
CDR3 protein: CAWSVGQHLQETQYF

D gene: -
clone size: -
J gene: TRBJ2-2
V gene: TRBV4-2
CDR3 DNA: TGTGCCAGCAGCCAAGACCTAGCTCCCGGGGAGCTGTTTTTT
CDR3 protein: CASSQDLAPGELFF

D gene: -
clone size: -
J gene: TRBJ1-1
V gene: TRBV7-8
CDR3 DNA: TGTGCCAGCAGCTTGAAGAGGTCCGGTGAAGCTTTCTTT
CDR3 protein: CASSLKRSGEAFF

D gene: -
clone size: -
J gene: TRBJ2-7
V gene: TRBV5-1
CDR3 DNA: TGCGCCAGCAGCTCCCAGCAGGGGAGGGGCTACGAGCAGTACTTC
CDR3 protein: CASSSQQGRGYEQYF

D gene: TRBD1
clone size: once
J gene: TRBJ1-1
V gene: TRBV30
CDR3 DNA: TGTGCCTGGGGGACAGATGAAGCTTTCTTT
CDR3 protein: CAWGTDEAFF

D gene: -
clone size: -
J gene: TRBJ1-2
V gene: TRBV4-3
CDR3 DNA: TGCGCCAGCAGCCCTAGTTGGGGGCAACAAGGCTACACCTTC
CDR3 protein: CASSPSWGQQGYTF

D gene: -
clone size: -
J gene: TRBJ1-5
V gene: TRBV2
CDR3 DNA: TGTGCCAGCAGTGAAGGACCGGGAACCAATCAGCCCCAGCATTTT
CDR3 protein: CASSEGPGTNQPQHF

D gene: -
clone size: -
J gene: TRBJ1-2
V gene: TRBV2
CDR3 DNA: TGTGCCAGCAGGTTGCGGGGAAGGTATGGCTACACCTTC
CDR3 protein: CASRLRGRYGYTF

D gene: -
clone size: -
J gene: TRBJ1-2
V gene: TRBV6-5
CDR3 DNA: TGTGCCAGCAGACACTTCAGGACAGAGGGCCCGTACTACACCTTC
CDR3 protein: CASRHFRTEGPYYTF

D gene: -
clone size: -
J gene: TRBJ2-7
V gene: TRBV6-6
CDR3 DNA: TGTGCCAGCAGTTCGGGGCAGGGGTTTATCGAGCAGTACTTC
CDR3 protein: CASSSGQGFIEQYF

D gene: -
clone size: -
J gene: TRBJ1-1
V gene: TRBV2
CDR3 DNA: TGTGCCAGCAGTGAGGGGGGGTCCTCTGAAGCTTTCTTT
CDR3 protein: CASSEGGSSEAFF

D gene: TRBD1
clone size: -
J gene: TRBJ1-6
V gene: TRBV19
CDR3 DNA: TGTGCCAGTAGTACCGACAGGGACCATAATTCACCCCTCCACTTT
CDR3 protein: CASSTDRDHNSPLHF

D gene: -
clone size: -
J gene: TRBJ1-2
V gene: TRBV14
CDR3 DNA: TGTGCCAGCAGCCACACGGTGGACTATGGCTACACCTTC
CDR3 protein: CASSHTVDYGYTF

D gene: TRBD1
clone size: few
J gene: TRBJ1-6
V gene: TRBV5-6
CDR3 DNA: TGTGCCAGCAGCTTGCAGGGGGCGGATTCACCCCTCCACTTT
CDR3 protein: CASSLQGADSPLHF

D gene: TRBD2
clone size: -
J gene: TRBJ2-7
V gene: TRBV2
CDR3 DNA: TGTGCCAGCTTCGGGAGGGCCGCTACCTACGAGCAGTACTTC
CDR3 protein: CASFGRAATYEQYF

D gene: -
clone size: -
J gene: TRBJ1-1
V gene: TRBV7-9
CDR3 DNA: TGTGCCAGCGTTATGAACACTGAAGCTTTCTTT
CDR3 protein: CASVMNTEAFF

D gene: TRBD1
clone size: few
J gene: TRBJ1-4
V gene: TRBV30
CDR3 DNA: TGTGCCTGGGGTCCCGGGACAGGGTTCAACGAGAGAAAACTGTTTTTT
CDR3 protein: CAWGPGTGFNERKLFF

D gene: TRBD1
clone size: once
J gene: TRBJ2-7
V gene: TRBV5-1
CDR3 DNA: TGCGCCAGCAGCTTGGACAGGGGTTTGGTAGAGCAGTACTTC
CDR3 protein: CASSLDRGLVEQYF

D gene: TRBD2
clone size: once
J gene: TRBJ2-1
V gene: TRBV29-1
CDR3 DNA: TGCAGCGTTGGTCTCAGCGGGGGGTCCCATGAGCAGTTCTTC
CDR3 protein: CSVGLSGGSHEQFF

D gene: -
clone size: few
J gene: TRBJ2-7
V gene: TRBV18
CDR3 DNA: TGTGCCAGCTCACCCACCGGGTCTAGAGAGCAGTACTTC
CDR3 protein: CASSPTGSREQYF

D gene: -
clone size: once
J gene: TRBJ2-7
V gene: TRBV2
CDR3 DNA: TGTGCCAGCAGTGAGTTCCCTTTCGTGGAGCAGTACTTC
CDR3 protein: CASSEFPFVEQYF

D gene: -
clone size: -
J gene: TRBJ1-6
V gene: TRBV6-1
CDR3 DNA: TGTGCCAGCAGGACTATAACCAATTCACCCCTCCACTTT
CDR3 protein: CASRTITNSPLHF

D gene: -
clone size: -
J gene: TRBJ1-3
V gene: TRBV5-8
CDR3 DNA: TGTGCCAGCAGCTCATACATAAGCTCTGGAAACACCATATATTTT
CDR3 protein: CASSSYISSGNTIYF

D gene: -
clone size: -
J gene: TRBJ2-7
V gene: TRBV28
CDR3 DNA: TGTGCCAGCAGTTTAGGGCGGGGCGACTACGAGCAGTACTTC
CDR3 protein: CASSLGRGDYEQYF

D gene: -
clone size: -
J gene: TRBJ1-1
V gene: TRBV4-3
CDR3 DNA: TGCGCCAGCAGCCAGAGGGTCGTGTCCTCACCCAACACTGAAGCTTTCTTT
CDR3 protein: CASSQRVVSSPNTEAFF

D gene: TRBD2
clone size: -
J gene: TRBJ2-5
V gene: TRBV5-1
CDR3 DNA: TGCGCCAGCAGCCCCGACCCTAGCGGGGGACAAGAGACCCAGTACTTC
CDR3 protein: CASSPDPSGGQETQYF

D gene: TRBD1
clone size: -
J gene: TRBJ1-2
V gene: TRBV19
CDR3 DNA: TGTGCCAGTAGAACCGGGACAGGGGGCCGCTATGGCTACACCTTC
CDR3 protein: CASRTGTGGRYGYTF

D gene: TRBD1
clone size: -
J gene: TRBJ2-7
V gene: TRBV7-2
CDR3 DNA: TGTGCCAGCAGCGTAAACAGGGGATTCTACGAGCAGTACTTC
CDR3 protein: CASSVNRGFYEQYF

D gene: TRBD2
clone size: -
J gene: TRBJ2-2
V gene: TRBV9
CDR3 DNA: TGTGCCAGCAGCGTAGTTAGCGGGGGGGCTGCCGGGGAGCTGTTTTTT
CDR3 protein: CASSVVSGGAAGELFF

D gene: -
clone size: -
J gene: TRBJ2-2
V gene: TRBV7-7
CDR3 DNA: TGTGCTAGCAGCCCTACGGGGGTCGCGGGAACCGGGGAGCTGTTTTTT
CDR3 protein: CASSPTGVAGTGELFF

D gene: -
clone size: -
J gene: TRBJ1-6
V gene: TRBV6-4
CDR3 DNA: TGTGCCAGACGACAGGCTACGGTTTATTCACCCCTCCACTTT
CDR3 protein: CARRQATVYSPLHF

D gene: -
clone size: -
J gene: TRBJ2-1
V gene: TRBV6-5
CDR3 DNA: TGTGCCAGCAGTTGGGACTCTGCGAATGAGCAGTTCTTC
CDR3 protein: CASSWDSANEQFF

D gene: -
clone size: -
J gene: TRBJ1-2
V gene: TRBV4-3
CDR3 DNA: TGCGCCAGCAGCCAAGACGTTAGTGGGGCGAGCTATGGCTACACCTTC
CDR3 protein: CASSQDVSGASYGYTF

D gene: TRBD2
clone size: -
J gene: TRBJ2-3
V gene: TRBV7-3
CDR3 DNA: TGTGCCAGCAGCTCAGCGGGGGCTACAGATACGCAGTATTTT
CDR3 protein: CASSSAGATDTQYF

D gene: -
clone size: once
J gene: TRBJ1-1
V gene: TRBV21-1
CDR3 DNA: TGTGCCAGCAGCAAAGGCAGGGTTCCTGAAGCTTTCTTT
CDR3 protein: CASSKGRVPEAFF

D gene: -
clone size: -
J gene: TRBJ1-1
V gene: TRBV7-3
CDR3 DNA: TGTGCCAGCAGCTTAACTGGGCAGACCGAAGCTTTCTTT
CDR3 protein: CASSLTGQTEAFF

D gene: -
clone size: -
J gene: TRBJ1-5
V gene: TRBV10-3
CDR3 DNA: TGTGCCATCAGTGAGCCTAATCAGCCCCAGCATTTT
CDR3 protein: CAISEPNQPQHF

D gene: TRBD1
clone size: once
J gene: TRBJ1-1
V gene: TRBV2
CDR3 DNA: TGTGCCAGCAGGGCAACAGGGGACAACACTGAAGCTTTCTTT
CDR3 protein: CASRATGDNTEAFF

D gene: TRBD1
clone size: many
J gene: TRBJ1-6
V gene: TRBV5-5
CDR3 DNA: TGTGCCAGCAGCTTGTGGCCCAGGGGGGTCGAACCACCCCTCCACTTT
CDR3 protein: CASSLWPRGVEPPLHF

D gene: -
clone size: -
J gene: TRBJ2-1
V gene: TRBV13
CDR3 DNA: TGTGCCAGCAGCTTAAGGGCTAGCCCTAGCTCCTACAATGAGCAGTTCTTC
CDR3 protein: CASSLRASPSSYNEQFF

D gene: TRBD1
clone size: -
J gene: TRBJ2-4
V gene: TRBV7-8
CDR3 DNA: TGTGCCAGCAGCCCCCCTCTTCGACAGGGCAAAAACATTCAGTACTTC
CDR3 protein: CASSPPLRQGKNIQYF

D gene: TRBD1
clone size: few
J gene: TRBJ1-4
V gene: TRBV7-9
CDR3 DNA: TGTGCCAGCAGCTTGACCCGGGACAGGGTGGAAAAACTGTTTTTT
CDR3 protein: CASSLTRDRVEKLFF

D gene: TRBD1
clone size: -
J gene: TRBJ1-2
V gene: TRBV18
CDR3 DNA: TGTGCCAGCTCTCTGGAGGGGACAGGGGAAGTTGGTGGCTACACCTTC
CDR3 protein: CASSLEGTGEVGGYTF

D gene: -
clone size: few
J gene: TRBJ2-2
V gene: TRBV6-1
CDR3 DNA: TGTGCCAGCAGTGCGGTAGGAGGGCCCCCCGGGGAGCTGTTTTTT
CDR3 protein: CASSAVGGPPGELFF

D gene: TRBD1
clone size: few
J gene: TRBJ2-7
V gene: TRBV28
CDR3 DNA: TGTGCCAGCAGTTCCGACAGGGGTTTAATCCCCTACGAGCAGTACTTC
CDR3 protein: CASSSDRGLIPYEQYF